This TCR beta chain was profiled in a study of T-cell reconstitution after alpha-beta-depleted transplantation in children. This sample's TCRbeta library carried unique molecular identifier barcodes. TCRdb analysed the PCR reads with MiXCR anew, one entry per CDR3 protein. The profile shows hundreds of thousands of distinct CDR3 sequences, roughly 17% of them singletons. The CDR3 covers 14 residues. V lost 8 bases to trimming and J lost 2 bases; unmatched junction nucleotides: 7. The germline V gene encodes CDR1 MDHEN and CDR2 SYDVKM. This clonotype was seen repeatedly, ten times or more. The material sequenced was PBMCs from the stem cell graft donor, taken from the stem cell graft. The rearrangement links TRBV28 to TRBJ2-5, with 8 bases lining up with TRBD2. This clonotype originated in a human donor who donated a stem cell graft to a child with acute myeloid leukemia. The CDR3 nucleotides are TGTGCCAGCTTCCGGGGGGGAGGACAAGAGACCCAGTACTTC. It specifies CASFRGGGQETQYF.